This TCR beta chain appears in the sequencing data of a study of immune heterogeneity within non-small cell lung tumors. Study-level background: Histologically, a handful of tumors were squamous cell carcinomas and about 11 were non-squamous carcinomas. The remaining 1 tumor was not otherwise specified.

Amplification of TCR beta CDR3 was performed by multiplex PCR with 32 V and 13 J primers. TCRdb independently ran MiXCR on the multiplex PCR reads; one entry per CDR3 protein. The table includes under 3,500 distinct CDR3 sequences, roughly 45% detected once. Germline V CDR1 and CDR2: GTSNPN, SVGIG (reference sequence). V lost 3 bases to trimming and J lost 6 bases; unmatched junction nucleotides: 10. CDR3 length equals 15 residues. The study, taken as a whole, reports: High-frequency T-cell receptor beta clonotypes differed largely between individual patients. Identical dominant CDR3 beta clonotypes recurred across tumor sites within a patient, alongside site-unique high-frequency clones.

Bulk tumor genomic DNA, roughly 600 ng per sample, was used as template. Several biopsies per primary tumor, spaced far apart, were taken during surgery. Samples came from untreated patients having curative surgery for newly diagnosed non-small cell lung cancer. Donors comprised newly diagnosed non-small cell lung cancer patients undergoing surgery with curative intent. To note about this clonotype: Its antigen is still unknown.

This chain uses TRBV30 with TRBJ2-3; 9 bases align to TRBD2. This sequence was found in a woman between 55 and 75 years old with non-small cell lung cancer. Input material: lung tumor tissue. The CDR3 protein is CAWSGLAGFSDTQYF. The DNA for the CDR3 is TGTGCCTGGAGCGGCCTAGCGGGATTTTCCGATACGCAGTATTTT.